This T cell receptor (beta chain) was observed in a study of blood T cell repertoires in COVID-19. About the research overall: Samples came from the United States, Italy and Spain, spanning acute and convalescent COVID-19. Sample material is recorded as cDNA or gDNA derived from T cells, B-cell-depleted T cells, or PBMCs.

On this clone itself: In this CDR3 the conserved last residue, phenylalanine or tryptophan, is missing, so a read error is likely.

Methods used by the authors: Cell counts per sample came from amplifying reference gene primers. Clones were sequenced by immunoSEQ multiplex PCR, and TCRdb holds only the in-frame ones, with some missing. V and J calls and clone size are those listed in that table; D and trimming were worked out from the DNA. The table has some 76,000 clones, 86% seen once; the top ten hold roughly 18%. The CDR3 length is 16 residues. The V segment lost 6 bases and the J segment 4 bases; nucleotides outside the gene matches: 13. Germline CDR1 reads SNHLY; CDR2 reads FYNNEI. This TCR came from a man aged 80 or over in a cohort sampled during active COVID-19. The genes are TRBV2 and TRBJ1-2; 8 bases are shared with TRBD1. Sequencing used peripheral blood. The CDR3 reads CASSSPQGAQGYGYTL. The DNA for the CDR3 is TGTGCCAGCAGCTCCCCGCAGGGGGCGCAGGGCTATGGCTACACCCTC.